The present T cell receptor (beta chain) was sequenced within a study of regulatory T cells in long-lasting Graves disease. Ten or more counts support this clonotype. Sample time point: persistent/refractory GD, antithyroid drugs over 5 years with positive TRAb. TCR sequences were obtained from RNA taken from PBMCs. Germline V CDR1 and CDR2: SGHNT, YYREEE (reference sequence). The CDR3 spans 15 residues. V shed 5 bases and J 6 bases; nucleotides not matched to a gene: 13. With iRepertoire HTBI primers and Arm-PCR of CDR3 regions, TCR beta libraries were built. TCRdb re-derived calls from the multiplex PCR reads in MiXCR, one entry per CDR3 protein. The profile shows about 470,000 distinct CDR3 sequences, about 22% of them singletons.

The input for sequencing was peripheral blood mononuclear cells (PBMCs), taken when the disease was refractory, from a patient treated with antithyroid drugs. The J gene is TRBJ2-5, the V gene TRBV5-4; 7 bases match TRBD2. This receptor was taken from a female donor with Graves disease. The CDR3: CASSTRAGVGKTQYF. The CDR3 coding sequence is TGTGCCAGCAGTACGCGGGCGGGGGTCGGGAAGACCCAGTACTTC.